What follows is one TCR beta chain and its context. V lost 2 bases and J lost 3, with 11 bases in between. Germline assignment: CDR1 SGHTA and CDR2 FQGNSA. The CDR3 sequence is 14 residues long. The data were taken from a study of T-cell reconstitution after alpha-beta-depleted transplantation in children. During its preparation, the TCRbeta library received unique molecular identifiers. Using its own MiXCR run on the PCR reads, TCRdb lists one record per CDR3 protein. In the table there are around 370,000 distinct CDR3 sequences, around 10% of which are singletons. This clonotype originated in a human donor who donated a stem cell graft to a child with acute lymphoblastic leukemia. This chain joins TRBV7-2 and TRBJ2-7; D tentatively reads TRBD1 or TRBD2 (5 bases each). Sequenced here: PBMCs from the stem cell graft donor, sampled from the stem cell graft. CDR3 region: CASSLRDGDYEQYF. The CDR3 DNA sequence: TGTGCCAGCAGCTTAAGGGACGGCGACTACGAGCAGTACTTC.